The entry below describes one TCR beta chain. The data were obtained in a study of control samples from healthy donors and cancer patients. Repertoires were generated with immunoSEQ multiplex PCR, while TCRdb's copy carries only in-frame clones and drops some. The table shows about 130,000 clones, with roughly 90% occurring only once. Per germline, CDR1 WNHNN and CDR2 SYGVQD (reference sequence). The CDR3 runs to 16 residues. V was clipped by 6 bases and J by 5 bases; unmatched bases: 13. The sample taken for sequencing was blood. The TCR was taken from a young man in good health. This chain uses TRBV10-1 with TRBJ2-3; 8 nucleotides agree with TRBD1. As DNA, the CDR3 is TGCGCCAGCAGCGAAAGGACAGGGTCTTTCTTAGATACGCAGTATTTT. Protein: CASSERTGSFLDTQYF.